This T cell receptor beta chain was captured in a study of cytomegalovirus exposure and HLA in healthy donors. Study summary: In a previous analysis, some 120 million unique TCR beta sequences were found from 150 million to 200 million T cells.

Use of 60 Vbeta and 13 Jbeta primers characterized the PCR. Profiling relied on immunoSEQ multiplex PCR, and the TCRdb table lists in-frame clones only, not all of them. The repertoire holds roughly 120,000 clones, with about four fifths as singletons. Findings and caveats of the study: The study designated roughly 150 TCR beta chains cytomegalovirus-associated. A link between a missense DCLRE1C variant and TCR beta V- and J-gene trimming emerged from a later analysis.

This CDR3 is built from 16 residues. Germline CDR1 reads MNHEY; CDR2 reads SMNVEV (reference sequence). V shed 1 base and J shed 4 bases, with 13 bases lying between them. About this clone itself: Its antigen is not identified.

This chain links TRBV27 with TRBJ2-2, with D maybe TRBD1 (6 bases). The specimen was PBMCs. The clonotype comes from a woman aged 25 to 39 in good health and CMV-seronegative. The CDR3 sequence: CASSLLGGWGTGELFF. In DNA, the CDR3 is TGTGCCAGCAGTTTATTAGGGGGTTGGGGCACCGGGGAGCTGTTTTTT.